Presented here are 13 T cell receptor beta chains from one specimen sequenced in a study of blood T cell repertoires in COVID-19. Sequenced by immunoSEQ multiplex PCR; TCRdb stores in-frame clones only, minus some. The sample lists under 150,000 clones, under 90% occurring once. The specimen was PBMCs or T cells enriched from blood (not recorded which). The receptors shown here come from a man between 50 and 59 years old in a cohort exposed to, infected with or recovered from COVID-19 (not recorded which).

The table lists this clone with a few counts. CDR3 sequence: CATSDSRDSHNEQFF. The CDR3 DNA is TGTGCCACCAGTGACTCACGTGACAGCCACAATGAGCAGTTCTTC. The chain couples TRBV24-1 to TRBJ2-1; tentative D call: TRBD1 (5 bases). The germline V gene has CDR1 KGHDR and CDR2 SFDVKD. CDR3 length equals 15 residues. V lost 4 bases to trimming and J lost 5 bases, with 14 bases between them.

The J gene is TRBJ2-3, the V gene TRBV7-2; weak D call: TRBD1 (7 bases). Germline-derived CDR1 and CDR2 are SGHTA and FQGNSA. The CDR3 length is 16 residues. The V end was cut by 3 bases, the J end by 4 bases, with 17 bases between. The CDR3 coding sequence is TGTGCCAGCAGCTTGCGGGAACGACAGGGAGCAGATACGCAGTATTTT. Encoded protein: CASSLRERQGADTQYF.

The chain has TRBV25-1 and TRBJ2-7, with TRBD2 as a possible D gene (6 bases). V lost 5 bases and J 4 bases, leaving 9 bases between the germline ends. CDR3 size: 12 residues. CDR1 is MGHDK, CDR2 SYGVNS, per germline. CDR3 residues: CASSTGTYEQYF. CDR3 DNA sequence: TGTGCCAGCAGTACCGGGACTTACGAGCAGTACTTC.

The chain uses TRBV10-1 and TRBJ2-5; weak D call: TRBD1 (6 bases). The germline V gene has CDR1 WNHNN and CDR2 SYGVQD (reference sequence). Trimming removed 2 bases at V and 4 bases at J, with 11 bases between. There are 14 residues in the CDR3. CDR3: CASSEGTGRETQYF. CDR3 in DNA: TGCGCCAGCAGTGAGGGTACAGGGAGAGAGACCCAGTACTTC.

The J gene is TRBJ2-2, the V gene TRBV7-2; 10 bases fit TRBD2. The CDR3 totals 16 residues. Germline V gene data show CDR1 as SGHTA and CDR2 as FQGNSA. The V gene end was trimmed by 1 base and the J gene end by 6 bases; junction bases not matched to a gene: 5. The CDR3 sequence: CASSLVASGGSGELFF. The DNA for the CDR3 is TGTGCCAGCAGCTTAGTCGCTAGCGGGGGCTCCGGGGAGCTGTTTTTT.

This CDR3 reads CASSLQAGRLGELFF. The CDR3 DNA reads as TGTGCCAGCAGCTTACAGGCGGGGCGCTTAGGGGAGCTGTTTTTT. The V and J genes are TRBV5-6 and TRBJ2-2, with TRBD2 as a possible D gene (6 bases). This CDR3 is 15 amino acids long. Germline lookup yields CDR1 SGHDT and CDR2 YYEEEE. V dropped 2 bases and J dropped 8 bases, with 16 bases sitting between them. Full variable domain (missing parts from reference TRBV5-6 and TRBJ2-2): DAGVTQSPTHLIKTRGQQVTLRCSPKSGHDTVSWYQQALGQGPQFIFQYYEEEERQRGNFPDRFSGHQFPNYSSELNVNALLLGDSALYLCASSLQAGRLGELFFGEGSRLTVL.

Concerning this clone: At one of its ends the junction is not consistent with the germline gene, which may arise from a read error. V usage is TRBV6-5 and J usage is TRBJ2-7, with D perhaps TRBD1 (6 bases). Germline V gene data show CDR1 as MNHEY and CDR2 as SVGAGI. CDR3 length: 16 residues. The CDR3 nucleotides are TGTGCCAGCAGTAACTCAGGGGCAGGGATGCGGTACGAGCAGTACTTC. Its protein product is CASSNSGAGMRYEQYF.

The V call is TRBV18, the J call TRBJ1-2; D not certain. The V gene lost 3 bases and the J gene lost 3 bases, with 8 bases spanning the gap. The CDR3 spans 13 residues. Germline loops: CDR1 KGHSH, CDR2 LQKENI. This chain's CDR3 is CASSPGLDYGYTF. The CDR3 coding sequence is TGTGCCAGCTCACCGGGCTTGGACTATGGCTACACCTTC.

The rearrangement links TRBV29-1 to TRBJ1-5; D is uncertain. V was trimmed by 7 bases and J by 1 base, leaving 11 bases between them. The CDR3 is made up of 13 amino acids. Germline V gene data show CDR1 as SQVTM and CDR2 as ANQGSEA. The CDR3 bases are TGCAGCGGGGTTGTCGGGAGCAATCAGCCCCAGCATTTT. It specifies CSGVVGSNQPQHF.

The chain carries TRBV18 and TRBJ2-4, with 9 bases identical to TRBD1. Germline CDR1 KGHSH, CDR2 LQKENI. The V and J ends lost 3 bases and 6 bases, in that order; junction bases with no gene match: 3. CDR3 length: 14 amino acids. The CDR3 loop is CASSPGQGTNIQYF. CDR3 coding DNA: TGTGCCAGCTCACCTGGACAGGGGACAAACATTCAGTACTTC.

The rearrangement uses TRBV5-6 and TRBJ1-2, with D perhaps TRBD1 (6 bases). The CDR3 runs to 15 residues. The germline V and J ends were trimmed by 4 bases and 5 bases, with 18 bases remaining between them. Germline V gives CDR1 SGHDT, CDR2 YYEEEE. This CDR3 is CASSAPGHLQYGYTF. CDR3 in DNA: TGTGCCAGCAGCGCGCCGGGACACCTACAATATGGCTACACCTTC.

This sequence joins TRBV7-9 and TRBJ1-1, with D uncertain. Per the germline V gene, CDR1 is SEHNR and CDR2 is FQNEAQ (reference sequence). V shed 5 bases and J shed 0 bases, with 13 bases lying between them. This CDR3 has 15 amino acids. The CDR3 here is CASSPQGGVNTEAFF. The CDR3 bases are TGTGCCAGCAGCCCCCAAGGCGGGGTGAACACTGAAGCTTTCTTT.

V usage is TRBV7-9 and J usage is TRBJ1-5, with 7 bases matching TRBD1. The CDR3 loop spans 14 amino acids. CDR1 and CDR2 from the germline V gene are SEHNR and FQNEAQ (reference sequence). Losses at the gene ends were 5 bases for V and 7 bases for J; bases not matched to a gene: 8. The CDR3 protein is CASSRGQGVQPQHF. As DNA, the CDR3 is TGTGCCAGCAGCCGGGGCCAGGGGGTACAGCCCCAGCATTTT.